The source of this T cell receptor beta chain is a study of breast tumors, draining lymph nodes, adjacent tissues. Using its own MiXCR run on the multiplex PCR reads, TCRdb lists one record per CDR3 protein. There are 45,000 to 60,000 distinct CDR3 sequences in the sample; roughly 24% occur only once, and 7.5% to 9.5% lies in the top ten. Source material: breast tumor tissue. The TCR originated in a female donor with breast cancer. Some clones in this sample may be carry-over from other donors' samples.

This chain's CDR3 is CASSLTSGGWETQYF. CDR3 in DNA: TGTGCCAGCAGCTTAACAAGCGGGGGGTGGGAGACCCAGTACTTC. J is TRBJ2-5 and V is TRBV11-2; 9 nucleotides agree with TRBD2. CDR3 length equals 15 residues. The trim removed 2 bases at V and 5 bases at J, leaving 6 bases unmatched. Germline V gives CDR1 SGHAT, CDR2 FQNNGV.